The source of this T cell receptor beta chain is a study of blood T cell repertoires in COVID-19. Overall study: PBMCs, B-cell-depleted T cells, or T cells were the source of the cDNA or gDNA that made up the material.

CDR1 and CDR2 from the germline V gene are SGHRS and YFSETQ. The CDR3 length is 13 residues. V lost 4 bases to trimming and J lost 4 bases, with 11 bases between them. TCRdb's table, derived via immunoSEQ multiplex PCR, lists solely in-frame clones and lacks some. The sample consists of fewer than 130,000 clones, roughly four fifths of them appearing once. With respect to this clone: The identical CDR3 is also encoded by other nucleotide sequences in the sample.

The sample comprised peripheral blood. The receptor's source is a woman aged 60-70 years with acute or convalescent COVID-19. The chain employs TRBV5-1 and TRBJ2-5, with a tentative D call TRBD1 (6 bases). The CDR3 bases are TGCGCCAGCAGCCTACAGGGCCGAGAGACCCAGTACTTC. It yields the protein CASSLQGRETQYF.